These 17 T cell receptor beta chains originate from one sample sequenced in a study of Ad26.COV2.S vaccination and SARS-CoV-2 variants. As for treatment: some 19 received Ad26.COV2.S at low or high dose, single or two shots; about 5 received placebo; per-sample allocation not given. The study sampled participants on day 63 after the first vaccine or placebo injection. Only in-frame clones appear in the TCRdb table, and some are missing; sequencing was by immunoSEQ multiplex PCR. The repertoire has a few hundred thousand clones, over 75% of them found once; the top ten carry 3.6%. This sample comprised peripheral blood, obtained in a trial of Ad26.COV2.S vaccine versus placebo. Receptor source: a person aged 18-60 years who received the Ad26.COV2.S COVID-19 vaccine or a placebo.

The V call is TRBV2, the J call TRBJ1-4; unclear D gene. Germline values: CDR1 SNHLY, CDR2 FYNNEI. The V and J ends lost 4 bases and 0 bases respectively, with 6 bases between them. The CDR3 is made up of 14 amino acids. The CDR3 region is CASSAITTNEKLFF. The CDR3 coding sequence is TGTGCCAGCAGTGCCATAACAACTAATGAAAAACTGTTTTTT. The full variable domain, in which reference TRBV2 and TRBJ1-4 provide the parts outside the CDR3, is EPEVTQTPSHQVTQMGQEVILRCVPISNHLYFYWYRQILGQKVEFLVSFYNNEISEKSEIFDDQFSVERPDGSNFTLKIRSTKLEDSAMYFCASSAITTNEKLFFGSGTQLSVL.

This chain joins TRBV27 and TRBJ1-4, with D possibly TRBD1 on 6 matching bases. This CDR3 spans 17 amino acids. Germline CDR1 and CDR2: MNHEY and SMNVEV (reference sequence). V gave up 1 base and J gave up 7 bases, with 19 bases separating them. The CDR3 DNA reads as TGTGCCAGCAGTTTATATGGGGGGCCGCGACGGGGTGAAAAACTGTTTTTT. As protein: CASSLYGGPRRGEKLFF.

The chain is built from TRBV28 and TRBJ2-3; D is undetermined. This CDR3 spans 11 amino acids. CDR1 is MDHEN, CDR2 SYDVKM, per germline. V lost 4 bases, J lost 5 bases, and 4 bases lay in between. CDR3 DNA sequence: TGTGCCAGCAGTTCCGTAGATACGCAGTATTTT. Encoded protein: CASSSVDTQYF.

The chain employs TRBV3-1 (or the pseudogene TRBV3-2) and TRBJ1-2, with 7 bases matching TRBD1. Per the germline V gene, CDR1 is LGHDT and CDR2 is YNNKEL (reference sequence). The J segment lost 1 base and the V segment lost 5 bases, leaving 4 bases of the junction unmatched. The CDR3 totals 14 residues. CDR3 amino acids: CASSAGQDNYGYTF. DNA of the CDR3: TGTGCCAGCAGCGCAGGACAGGATAACTATGGCTACACCTTC.

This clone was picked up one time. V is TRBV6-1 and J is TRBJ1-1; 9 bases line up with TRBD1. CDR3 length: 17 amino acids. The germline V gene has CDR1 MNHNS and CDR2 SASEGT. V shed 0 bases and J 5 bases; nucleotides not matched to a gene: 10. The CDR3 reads CASSEARDRVTATEAFF. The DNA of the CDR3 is TGTGCCAGCAGTGAAGCGCGGGACAGGGTAACGGCGACTGAAGCTTTCTTT.

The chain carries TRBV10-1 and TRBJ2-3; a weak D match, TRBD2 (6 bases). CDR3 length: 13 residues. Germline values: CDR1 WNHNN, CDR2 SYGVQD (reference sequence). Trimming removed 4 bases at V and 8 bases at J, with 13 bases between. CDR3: CASSVIETSTQYF. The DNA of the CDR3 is TGCGCCAGCAGTGTAATCGAGACTAGTACGCAGTATTTT.

The DNA of the CDR3 is TGTGCCACCAGCCATAGCCGCCTCCTATTCCAAGAGACCCAGTACTTC. Its protein product is CATSHSRLLFQETQYF. The chain is built from TRBV15 and TRBJ2-5; D is unresolved. V dropped 5 bases and J dropped 1 base, with 17 bases sitting between them. CDR1 is LNHNV and CDR2 is YYDKDF in the germline V gene (reference sequence). The length of the CDR3 is 16 residues.

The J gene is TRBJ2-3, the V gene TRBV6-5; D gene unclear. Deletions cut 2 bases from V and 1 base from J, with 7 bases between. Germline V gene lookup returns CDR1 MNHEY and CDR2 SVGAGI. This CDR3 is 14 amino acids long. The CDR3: CASSYGSGTDTQYF. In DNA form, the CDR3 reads TGTGCCAGCAGTTACGGGTCGGGCACAGATACGCAGTATTTT.

The DNA for the CDR3 is TGTGCCACCAGTGATTTAGGGACCAGCTATGGCTACACCTTC. This translates into CATSDLGTSYGYTF. The chain is built from TRBV24-1 and TRBJ1-2; D perhaps matches TRBD1 (5 bases). Per germline, CDR1 KGHDR and CDR2 SFDVKD. The CDR3 has 14 amino acids. V lost 1 base to trimming and J lost 4 bases, with 9 bases between them.

The CDR3 bases are TGTGCCAGCAGTCCCCGCGGGGGACGGGGAGCAACTAATGAAAAACTGTTTTTT. It codes for CASSPRGGRGATNEKLFF. V and J are TRBV6-6 and TRBJ1-4, with D perhaps TRBD1 (5 bases). This CDR3 comprises 18 residues. Germline CDR1 reads MNHNY; CDR2 reads SVGAGI (reference sequence). V lost 5 bases and J lost 0, with 19 bases in between.

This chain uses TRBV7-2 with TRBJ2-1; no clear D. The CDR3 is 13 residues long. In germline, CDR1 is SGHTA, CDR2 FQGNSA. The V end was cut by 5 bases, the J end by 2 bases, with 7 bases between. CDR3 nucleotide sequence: TGTGCCAGCAGCCCGATACCCTACAATGAGCAGTTCTTC. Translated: CASSPIPYNEQFF. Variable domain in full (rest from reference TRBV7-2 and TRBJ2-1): GAGVSQSPSNKVTEKGKDVELRCDPISGHTALYWYRQSLGQGLEFLIYFQGNSAPDKSGLPSDRFSAERTGGSVSTLTIQRTQQEDSAVYLCASSPIPYNEQFFGPGTRLTVL.

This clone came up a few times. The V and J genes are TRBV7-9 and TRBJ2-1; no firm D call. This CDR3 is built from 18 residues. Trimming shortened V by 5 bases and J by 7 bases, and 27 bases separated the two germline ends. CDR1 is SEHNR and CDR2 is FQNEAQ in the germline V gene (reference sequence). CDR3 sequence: CASSESVRFGYSGNEQFF. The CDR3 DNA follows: TGTGCCAGCAGCGAAAGCGTCAGGTTCGGGTATTCCGGGAATGAGCAGTTCTTC.

The CDR3 loop reads CASSPGATNEKLFF. CDR3 DNA: TGTGCCAGCAGTCCGGGGGCAACTAATGAAAAACTGTTTTTT. The rearrangement joins TRBV6-5 to TRBJ1-4; D is perhaps TRBD1 (5 bases). The CDR3 runs 14 residues. Germline V gene sequence: CDR1 MNHEY, CDR2 SVGAGI. V gave up 5 bases and J gave up 0 bases, with 7 bases separating them.

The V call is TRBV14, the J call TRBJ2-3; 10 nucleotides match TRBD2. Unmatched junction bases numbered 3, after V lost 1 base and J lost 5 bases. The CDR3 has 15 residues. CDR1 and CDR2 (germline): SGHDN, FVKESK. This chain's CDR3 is CASSQALAGVDTQYF. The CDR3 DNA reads TGTGCCAGCAGCCAAGCGCTAGCGGGGGTAGATACGCAGTATTTT.

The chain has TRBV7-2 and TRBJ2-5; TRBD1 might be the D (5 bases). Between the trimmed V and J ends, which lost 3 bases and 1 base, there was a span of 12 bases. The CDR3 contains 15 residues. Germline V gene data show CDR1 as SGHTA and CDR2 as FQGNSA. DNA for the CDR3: TGTGCCAGCAGCTTTGACAGCCGTCTCCAAGAGACCCAGTACTTC. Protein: CASSFDSRLQETQYF.

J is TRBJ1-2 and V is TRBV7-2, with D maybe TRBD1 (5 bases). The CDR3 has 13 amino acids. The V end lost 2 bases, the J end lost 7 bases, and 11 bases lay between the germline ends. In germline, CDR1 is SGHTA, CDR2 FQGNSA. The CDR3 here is CASSLFDSFGYTF. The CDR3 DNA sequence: TGTGCCAGCAGCTTATTTGACAGTTTTGGCTACACCTTC.

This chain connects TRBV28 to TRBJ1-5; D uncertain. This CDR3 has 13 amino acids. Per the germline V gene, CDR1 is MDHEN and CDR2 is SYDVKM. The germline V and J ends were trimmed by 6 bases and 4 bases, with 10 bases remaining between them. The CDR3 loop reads CASSRTHNQPQHF. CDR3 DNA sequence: TGTGCCAGCAGCCGGACTCATAATCAGCCCCAGCATTTT.